This record looks at one T cell receptor beta chain sequence and its context. CDR3 size: 12 residues. V was shortened by 3 bases and J by 6 bases, with 9 bases between the two germline ends. The V gene's germline CDR1 is MDHEN and CDR2 SYDVKM. This specimen comes from a study of blood T cell repertoires in COVID-19. Turning to the study itself: The United States, Italy and Spain were the sources of the acute and convalescent COVID-19 samples. PBMCs, B-cell-depleted T cells, or T cells provided the cDNA or gDNA that made up the material.

Original methodology: The authors estimated nucleated cell counts from reference gene primer amplification. TCRdb keeps only in-frame clones here, not all; method: immunoSEQ multiplex PCR. The V and J calls and clone size were taken over from that table, and D and trimming were inferred from the DNA. The sample consists of about 92,000 clones, around 85% of them appearing once. The chain carries TRBV28 and TRBJ2-7, with D tentatively TRBD2 (5 bases). Sequenced input: peripheral blood. The source of this sequence is a human donor in a cohort sampled during active COVID-19. CDR3 sequence: CASSLLRAEQYF. The CDR3 DNA reads as TGTGCCAGCAGTTTGTTGAGGGCCGAGCAGTACTTC.